A single sample gave rise to the 3 T cell receptor beta chains below, sequenced in a study of identifying expanded T cells in peripheral blood. Repertoires were generated with immunoSEQ multiplex PCR, while TCRdb's copy carries only in-frame clones and drops some. Of roughly 100,000 clones listed, about nine tenths are singletons. Sample: blood. These TCRs come from a person aged 18 to 75 in good health.

The V gene is TRBV11-2, the J gene TRBJ2-7, with 7 bases that match TRBD2. V gave up 5 bases and J gave up 3 bases; unmatched junction bases: 7. From germline, CDR1 is SGHAT and CDR2 FQNNGV. The CDR3 has 14 residues. The CDR3 DNA reads TGTGCCAGCAGCGCGTCGCTAGCGGTCTACGAGCAGTACTTC. Its protein is CASSASLAVYEQYF.

The chain recombines TRBV6-1 with TRBJ1-5; D remains ambiguous. The CDR3 consists of 13 residues. The V end lost 4 bases, the J end lost 3 bases, and 7 bases lay between the germline ends. CDR1 MNHNS and CDR2 SASEGT come from the germline V gene. The CDR3: CASSVQDNQPQHF. CDR3 in DNA: TGTGCCAGCAGTGTTCAGGACAATCAGCCCCAGCATTTT.

J is TRBJ2-5 and V is TRBV9; perhaps TRBD1 as D (7 bases). V lost 0 bases and J 7 bases, leaving 25 bases between the germline ends. Germline loops: CDR1 SGDLS, CDR2 YYNGEE. The CDR3 has 18 amino acids. The CDR3 DNA reads as TGTGCCAGCAGCGTAGGGTTCGCGGGACAGCCTACTGGTCGGACCCAGTACTTC. Residues: CASSVGFAGQPTGRTQYF.